This T cell receptor (beta chain) came from a study of T cells after yellow fever vaccination. Study-wide points: Researchers noted that a small share of clonotypes showed up in both CD4 and CD8 compartments.

Production of TCR cDNA was by 5'RACE template switching, which also added a universal primer site and UMIs. TCRdb re-called the 5' RACE reads with MiXCR, one entry per CDR3 protein. The sample lists fewer than 400,000 distinct CDR3 sequences, about 10% occurring once. Worth noting for this clonotype: The antigen is undetermined.

V dropped 6 bases and J dropped 11 bases, with 14 bases sitting between them. Germline CDR1 SGHTA, CDR2 FQGNSA. CDR3 length: 13 amino acids. This rearrangement joins TRBV7-2 to TRBJ1-6; D unclear. The TCR sequence derives from a man younger than 30 who received the YFV17D yellow fever vaccine. This specimen was CD4+ T cells sorted from PBMCs, taken 45 days after the yellow fever booster vaccination. The CDR3 DNA reads as TGTGCCAGCAGAGAACGACCGAATACACCCCTCCACTTT. Translation: CASRERPNTPLHF.